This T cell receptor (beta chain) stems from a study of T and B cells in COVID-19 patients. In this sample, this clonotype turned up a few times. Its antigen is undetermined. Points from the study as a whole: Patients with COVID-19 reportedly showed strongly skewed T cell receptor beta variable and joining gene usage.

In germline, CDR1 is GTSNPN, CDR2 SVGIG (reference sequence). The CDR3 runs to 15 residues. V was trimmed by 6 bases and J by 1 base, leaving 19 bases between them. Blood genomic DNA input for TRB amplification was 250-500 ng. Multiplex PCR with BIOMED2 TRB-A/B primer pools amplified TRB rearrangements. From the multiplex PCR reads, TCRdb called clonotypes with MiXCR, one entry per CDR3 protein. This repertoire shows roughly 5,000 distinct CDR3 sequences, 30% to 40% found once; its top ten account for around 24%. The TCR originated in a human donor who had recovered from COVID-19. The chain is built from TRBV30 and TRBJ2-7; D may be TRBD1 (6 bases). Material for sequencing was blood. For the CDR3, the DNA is TGTGCCTGCTCCACCCGTTGGGGGCCGTCCTACGAGCAGTACTTC. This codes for CACSTRWGPSYEQYF.